What follows describes a single TCR beta chain. Source study methods: Nucleated cell number was recorded as an estimate derived from reference gene primer amplification. The assay was immunoSEQ multiplex PCR, and TCRdb's table has in-frame clones only and misses some. V and J calls and clone size are given by that table; D and trimming were obtained from the DNA. This table has over 350,000 clones, roughly 88% appearing once. These data originate in a study of blood T cell repertoires in COVID-19. The overall study: COVID-19 samples, acute and convalescent, were from the United States, Italy and Spain. In each case, the material was cDNA or gDNA derived from T cells, B-cell-depleted T cells, or PBMCs.

The sequenced material came from PBMCs or T cells enriched from blood (not recorded which). This receptor was taken from a woman aged 30 to 39 with acute COVID-19.

The CDR3: CASSLPGTANYGYTF. Written as DNA, the CDR3 is TGTGCCAGCAGCTTACCCGGAACAGCTAACTATGGCTACACCTTC. The chain carries TRBV7-2 and TRBJ1-2; D not certain. This CDR3 comprises 15 residues. CDR1 is SGHTA and CDR2 is FQGNSA in the germline V gene. Trimming left V 2 bases short and J 0 bases short, with 10 bases between.